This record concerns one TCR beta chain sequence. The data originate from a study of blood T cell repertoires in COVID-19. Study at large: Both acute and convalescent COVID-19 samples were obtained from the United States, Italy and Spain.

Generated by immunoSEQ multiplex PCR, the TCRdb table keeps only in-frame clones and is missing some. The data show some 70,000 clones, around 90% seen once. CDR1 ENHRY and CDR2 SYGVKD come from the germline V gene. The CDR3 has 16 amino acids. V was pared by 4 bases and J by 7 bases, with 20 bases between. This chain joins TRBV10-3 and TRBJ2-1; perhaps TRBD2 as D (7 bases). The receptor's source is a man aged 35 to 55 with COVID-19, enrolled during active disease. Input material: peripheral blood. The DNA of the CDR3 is TGTGCCATCAGTGTGTCATTGGGGGGGCGGACGAATGAGCAGTTCTTC. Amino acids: CAISVSLGGRTNEQFF.